The 6 T cell receptor beta chains below were found in one sample sequenced in a study of T cell changes during pregnancy in multiple sclerosis. Repertoires were generated with immunoSEQ multiplex PCR, while TCRdb's copy carries only in-frame clones and drops some. The sample lists around 69,000 clones, around 93% seen once, with about 2.5% in the top ten. Sequenced material: peripheral blood, taken in the first trimester of pregnancy. Every receptor here comes from a female donor with multiple sclerosis, enrolled in a pregnancy study.

The chain uses TRBV13 and TRBJ1-1; 8 bases fit TRBD1. Germline assignment: CDR1 PRHDT and CDR2 FYEKMQ (reference sequence). V trimming: 5 bases; J trimming: 4 bases; junction bases outside the gene matches: 9. This CDR3 comprises 15 residues. The chain's CDR3 is CASSPTTGATTEAFF. CDR3 coding DNA: TGTGCCAGCAGCCCAACGACAGGGGCCACCACTGAAGCTTTCTTT. Filled out from reference TRBV13 and TRBJ1-1, the complete variable domain reads AAGVIQSPRHLIKEKRETATLKCYPIPRHDTVYWYQQGPGQDPQFLISFYEKMQSDKGSIPDRFSAQQFSDYHSELNMSSLELGDSALYFCASSPTTGATTEAFFGQGTRLTVV.

This chain links TRBV6-6 with TRBJ1-1; 7 bases are shared with TRBD1. CDR3 length equals 16 residues. The J segment lost 4 bases and the V segment lost 5 bases, leaving 13 bases of the junction unmatched. CDR1 MNHNY and CDR2 SVGAGI come from the germline V gene (reference sequence). This CDR3 is CASSPRDRAVGTEAFF. DNA for the CDR3: TGTGCCAGCAGTCCACGCGACAGGGCGGTGGGCACTGAAGCTTTCTTT.

The chain combines TRBV29-1 with TRBJ1-4; possibly TRBD1 for D (6 bases). Trimming cost V 6 bases and J 6 bases, with 11 bases left between them. Germline V gives CDR1 SQVTM, CDR2 ANQGSEA. The CDR3 has 12 amino acids. The CDR3 DNA sequence: TGCAGCGTCCTGGGGGGGCATGAAAAACTGTTTTTT. It is translated as CSVLGGHEKLFF.

As DNA, the CDR3 is TGTGCCAGCAGCTTGGGGGGACAGTCTGGGGCCAACGTCCTGACTTTC. This translates into CASSLGGQSGANVLTF. This rearrangement joins TRBV7-2 to TRBJ2-6; weak D call: TRBD1 (7 bases). The length of the CDR3 is 16 residues. Germline assignment: CDR1 SGHTA and CDR2 FQGNSA. Between the trimmed V and J ends, which lost 3 bases and 1 base, there was a span of 10 bases.

This chain uses TRBV7-2 with TRBJ2-2; possibly TRBD2 for D (6 bases). The CDR3 has 14 amino acids. V gave up 4 bases and J gave up 0 bases, with 6 bases separating them. CDR1 is SGHTA and CDR2 is FQGNSA in the germline V gene. The CDR3 coding sequence is TGTGCCAGCAGCTGGGACTCGAACACCGGGGAGCTGTTTTTT. Protein product: CASSWDSNTGELFF.

CDR3 sequence (DNA): TGTGCCACCAGCAGGGACAGGGGCAGTCTGTTTTTT. Translated, it gives CATSRDRGSLFF. The chain combines TRBV15 with TRBJ1-4, with TRBD1 matching over 9 bases. Per germline, CDR1 LNHNV and CDR2 YYDKDF (reference sequence). The length of the CDR3 is 12 residues. After removal of 3 bases from V and 14 bases from J, the junction contained 4 bases not matched to a gene. The full variable domain, rest sourced from reference TRBV15 and TRBJ1-4, is DAMVIQNPRYQVTQFGKPVTLSCSQTLNHNVMYWYQQKSSQAPKLLFHYYDKDFNNEADTPDNFQSRRPNTSFCFLDIRSPGLGDTAMYLCATSRDRGSLFFGSGTQLSVL.